Detailed here is one T cell receptor (beta chain). Its cognate antigen has yet to be identified. No base qualities exist here, and no much larger clone lies one base off it. The data originate from a study of T-cell memory formation after mild COVID-19 (dated by TCRdb to the early 2020s). The study in broad terms: TCR sequence clusters from the two donors were largely donor specific. In a couple of donors, T-cell clones that expanded and contracted after mild COVID-19 were tracked by sequencing TCRalpha and TCRbeta repertoires over time. The cohort was made up of two young adult volunteers, one female and one male, who were previously healthy. General findings and caveats noted by the study authors: Balanced CD4/CD8 phenotypes were observed for clones contracting from day 15 to 85, whereas a bias towards CD4+ was observed for a second wave of clones expanding from day 15 to 37. Some responding clones were detected in pre-infection memory, suggesting pre-existing cross-reactive memory T cells joined the SARS-CoV-2 response. The study included only a couple of mild cases, and larger cohorts that include severe cases with pre-infection samples were judged to be necessary. SARS-CoV-2 specificity was not confirmed for the second-wave clones peaking on day 37. Contracting CD4+ clones appeared mostly in the CM and EM memory subsets, whereas CD8+ clones were enriched in EMRA.

V is shortened by 4 bases, J by 4 bases, and the region joining them spans 17 bases. From cysteine to phenylalanine, the CDR3 is 15 amino acids long. CDR3 DNA only is kept here, 45 bases in frame from base 1. CDR1 and CDR2, looked up from the germline V gene, are SGDLS and YYNGEE. Sequencing relied on an Illumina NovaSeq 6000. cDNA libraries for TCRalpha and TCRbeta were prepared by 5'RACE using constant-segment primers, with sample barcodes and unique molecular identifiers added. Trizol reagent was used to extract RNA from every sample. Library amplification was performed in two PCR steps, and a second sample barcode and Illumina TruSeq adapters were introduced in the second step. Sequencing of the libraries was done on an Illumina NovaSeq, producing 2 x 150 bp paired-end reads. From the authors' description of their analysis: The reads were demultiplexed and collapsed into UMI-guided consensus sequences using migec v1.2.7. Using mixcr v2.1.11, the UMI consensuses were aligned to TRA and TRB V and J templates and assembled into clonotypes. Expanded or contracted clonotypes were those called significant by both edgeR and NoisET, with noise models trained on biological replicates. edgeR calls used a false discovery rate-adjusted p below 0.01 and a log2 fold-change threshold of 1. As an exploratory analysis of dynamics, PCA with hierarchical clustering was applied to max-normalized trajectories of the 1000 most abundant clonotypes. Separately sequenced CD4+ and CD8+ repertoires were used to assign the CD4 or CD8 phenotype of responding clones. TCRdb redid the processing of the public reads, applying fastp at Q25 and MiXCR, and retained in-frame beta chains. Every distinct CDR3 protein forms one entry, paired with its most common genes and DNA. TCRdb, not the authors, supplied the V and J calls. This sample gives roughly 190,000 distinct CDR3 sequences in total; roughly 27% of them show up just once. Roughly an eighth of the sample comes from the top ten.

Ficoll-Paque density gradient centrifugation was the method used to isolate PBMCs. Sequenced sample: PBMCs or a T cell subset sorted from them (not recorded which). This receptor was obtained from an adult woman who had mild COVID-19 (a few samples of this study predate the infection). The sample titles of this study are shuffled in the database, so cell type and time point are left out; the donor was told from shared clones. The chain uses TRBV9 and TRBJ1-2; TRBD1 is a weak D gene call, 5 bases matching. In nucleotides, the sequence is TGTGCCAGCAGCCGTACCGGGACGGAGTTCTATGGCTACACCTTC. It specifies CASSRTGTEFYGYTF.